This T cell receptor beta chain was identified in a study of Ad26.COV2.S vaccination and SARS-CoV-2 variants. At the level of the study: In the study, Ad26.COV2.S was injected intramuscularly once, or twice 56 days apart.

CDR3 size: 15 residues. CDR1 is SGHVS, CDR2 FQNEAQ, per germline. With V trimmed by 7 bases and J by 5 bases, 12 bases remained unmatched. Treatment in this sample: roughly 18 received Ad26.COV2.S at low or high dose, single or two shots; 5 received placebo; per-sample allocation not given. Vaccine and placebo recipients were sampled on day 63 after the first injection. A word on this clone: The antigen is not known.

Profiled with immunoSEQ multiplex PCR; TCRdb holds only in-frame clones, not every one. The table lists approximately 460,000 clones, roughly 87% of them singletons, with 1.7% in the top ten. Study findings and constraints: People who got the vaccine had more spike-specific TCR breadth than people who got placebo.

The specimen was peripheral blood, collected in a trial of Ad26.COV2.S vaccine versus placebo. The receptor comes from a person aged 18-65 years who received the Ad26.COV2.S COVID-19 vaccine or a placebo. This chain joins TRBV7-8 and TRBJ2-7; 9 nucleotides align to TRBD2. CDR3 sequence: CASILGISGSHEQYF. The CDR3 DNA is TGTGCCAGCATCCTAGGGATTAGCGGGAGCCACGAGCAGTACTTC.